These 27 T cell receptor beta chains originate from one sample sequenced in a study of post-analysis software for immune sequencing data. Broader study findings: TRBV5-6, TRBV5-1 and TRBV20-1 were among several TRBV segments more frequent in patients than controls.

These receptors lack a known antigen. Unique molecular identifiers were present in the TCR beta cDNA libraries. MiXCR, applied by TCRdb to the PCR reads, yields one record per CDR3 protein. The sample has over 700,000 distinct CDR3 sequences, roughly 27% seen once. Sequencing used blood. These receptors all come from a girl aged 5 to 17 with multiple sclerosis.

This clonotype was observed a few times. This rearrangement joins TRBV20-1 to TRBJ2-7; the D is unclear. V gave up 6 bases and J gave up 0 bases, with 9 bases separating them. CDR1 DFQATT and CDR2 SNEGSKA come from the germline V gene (reference sequence). CDR3 length: 12 amino acids. CDR3 in amino acids: CSARLDSYEQYF. The DNA for the CDR3 is TGCAGTGCACGTTTGGACTCCTACGAGCAGTACTTC.

This clonotype was seen a handful of times. The chain carries TRBV6-6 and TRBJ1-5; the D gene is possibly TRBD1 (6 bases). This CDR3 spans 14 amino acids. CDR1 and CDR2 (germline): MNHNY, SVGAGI (reference sequence). V lost 4 bases, J lost 7 bases, and 14 bases lay in between. The CDR3 reads CASSSFRGFQPQHF. Here the CDR3 DNA reads TGTGCCAGCAGTTCATTCAGGGGTTTCCAGCCCCAGCATTTT.

This clonotype was observed at least ten times. A read error may account for a junction end that differs from germline. V gene TRBV6-5 combines with J gene TRBJ2-3; 8 bases agree with TRBD1. Germline CDR1 and CDR2: MNHEY and SVGAGI. CDR3 length: 14 residues. The CDR3: CASSLQGAADTQYF. The CDR3 bases are TGCGCCAGCAGCCTCCAGGGGGCGGCAGATACGCAGTATTTT.

V gene TRBV18 combines with J gene TRBJ2-5; 8 nucleotides agree with TRBD2. The J segment lost 5 bases and the V segment lost 3 bases, leaving 17 bases of the junction unmatched. The CDR3 extends over 18 amino acids. Per germline, CDR1 KGHSH and CDR2 LQKENI. The CDR3 protein is CASSPARNSAGGGETQYF. The CDR3 DNA reads as TGTGCCAGCTCACCGGCGAGGAATTCGGCGGGAGGAGGGGAGACCCAGTACTTC. Together with reference TRBV18 and TRBJ2-5, the CDR3 gives the full variable domain: NAGVMQNPRHLVRRRGQEARLRCSPMKGHSHVYWYRQLPEEGLKFMVYLQKENIIDESGMPKERFSAEFPKEGPSILRIQQVVRGDSAAYFCASSPARNSAGGGETQYFGPGTRLLVL.

About this clonotype: The junction differs from germline at one of its ends, possibly a read error. The chain carries TRBV7-2 and TRBJ1-1; D ambiguous. The V gene's germline CDR1 is SGHTA and CDR2 FQGNSA. This CDR3 has 14 amino acids. CDR3 coding DNA: TGTGCCAGCGGCTTACGGGCGACGAGCACTGAAGCTTTCTTT. Translated: CASGLRATSTEAFF. The entire variable domain, with the rest obtained from reference TRBV7-2 and TRBJ1-1, is as follows: GAGVSQSPSNKVTEKGKDVELRCDPISGHTALYWYRQSLGQGLEFLIYFQGNSAPDKSGLPSDRFSAERTGGSVSTLTIQRTQQEDSAVYLCASGLRATSTEAFFGQGTRLTVV.

This clonotype was observed a handful of times. This chain links TRBV5-1 with TRBJ2-5; maybe TRBD2 (6 bases). V dropped 4 bases and J dropped 0 bases, with 13 bases sitting between them. This CDR3 is 15 amino acids long. Germline V gene data show CDR1 as SGHRS and CDR2 as YFSETQ. In DNA form, the CDR3 reads TGCGCCAGCAGCCCGGGAGCCCTTTACCAAGAGACCCAGTACTTC. Its translation is CASSPGALYQETQYF.

The V gene is TRBV2, the J gene TRBJ1-1; unclear D gene. The CDR3 sequence is 13 residues long. The V gene lost 6 bases and the J gene lost 1 base, with 9 bases spanning the gap. Germline V CDR1 and CDR2: SNHLY, FYNNEI. CDR3 sequence: CASRVIGNTEAFF. The DNA for the CDR3 is TGTGCCAGCAGGGTAATAGGGAACACTGAAGCTTTCTTT.

The V and J genes are TRBV4-2 and TRBJ2-7; 14 nucleotides line up with TRBD2. With 4 bases clipped from V and 4 bases from J, the junction kept 18 bases outside the gene matches. CDR1 and CDR2 from the germline V gene are LGHNA and YNFKEQ. CDR3 length: 20 amino acids. The DNA for the CDR3 is TGTGCCAGCAGCCGCCATGCCATCGGGACTAGCGGGGGACGGGGATACGAGCAGTACTTC. Amino acid sequence: CASSRHAIGTSGGRGYEQYF.

This clonotype was observed a handful of times. V is TRBV20-1 and J is TRBJ2-7; unclear D gene. Germline assignment: CDR1 DFQATT and CDR2 SNEGSKA (reference sequence). This CDR3 spans 13 amino acids. V lost 0 bases to trimming and J lost 5 bases, with 11 bases between them. The CDR3 DNA reads TGCAGTGCTAGAGATCACGGCCATCACGAGCAGTACTTC. Its protein is CSARDHGHHEQYF.

This clonotype has just one count. The chain is built from TRBV27 and TRBJ2-3, with TRBD1 identical over 8 bases. This CDR3 is 15 amino acids long. The V gene end was trimmed by 5 bases and the J gene end by 2 bases; junction bases not matched to a gene: 6. Germline CDR1 reads MNHEY; CDR2 reads SMNVEV (reference sequence). The CDR3 DNA reads TGTGCCAGCAGTACGACAGGGGTCTACACAGATACGCAGTATTTT. This sequence encodes CASSTTGVYTDTQYF.

The chain employs TRBV9 and TRBJ2-6, with D perhaps matching TRBD1 or TRBD2 (5 bases each). V was cut by 4 bases and J by 6 bases, with 17 bases left in between. The CDR3 runs 16 residues. Germline V lookup: CDR1 SGDLS, CDR2 YYNGEE. The CDR3 is CASSTPGRGLANVLTF. The CDR3 region has the DNA TGTGCCAGCAGCACGCCGGGACGGGGATTGGCCAACGTCCTGACTTTC.

J is TRBJ2-1 and V is TRBV6-1, with TRBD2 identical over 9 bases. Germline loops: CDR1 MNHNS, CDR2 SASEGT. The CDR3 length is 18 residues. J was trimmed by 4 bases and V by 8 bases; bases with no gene match: 18. The CDR3 loop reads CASGPLSGGLHRYNEQFF. Written as DNA, the CDR3 is TGTGCCAGCGGACCCCTCAGCGGGGGGCTCCATCGTTACAATGAGCAGTTCTTC.

This clonotype has more than one count but fewer than ten. The rearrangement uses TRBV28 and TRBJ1-4; maybe TRBD1 (6 bases). The CDR3 spans 16 residues. V dropped 7 bases and J dropped 10 bases, with 25 bases sitting between them. Germline values: CDR1 MDHEN, CDR2 SYDVKM. The CDR3 loop is CASIQAGTLRGGKLFF. CDR3 coding DNA: TGTGCCAGCATCCAAGCCGGGACACTGAGGGGGGGAAAACTGTTTTTT.

This clonotype has a handful of counts. J is TRBJ1-4 and V is TRBV7-9; 8 bases match TRBD1. The J segment lost 7 bases and the V segment lost 5 bases, leaving 6 bases of the junction unmatched. The germline V gene has CDR1 SEHNR and CDR2 FQNEAQ (reference sequence). The CDR3 length is 14 residues. CDR3 nucleotides: TGTGCCAGCAGCACCAAGACAGGGGCTGAAAAACTGTTTTTT. It encodes CASSTKTGAEKLFF.

This clonotype was seen only a few times. The gene calls are TRBV7-2 and TRBJ1-6; no clear D. The V gene lost 2 bases and the J gene lost 9 bases, with 14 bases spanning the gap. Germline V CDR1 and CDR2: SGHTA, FQGNSA. This CDR3 is 15 amino acids long. The CDR3 loop is CASSLSRLYLSPLHF. DNA of the CDR3: TGTGCCAGCAGCTTAAGTAGACTTTACCTTTCACCCCTCCACTTT.

V usage is TRBV5-1 and J usage is TRBJ1-1, with TRBD1 matching 9 bases. Germline trimming cut 4 bases from V and 5 bases from J; bases unmatched to any gene: 9. The length of the CDR3 is 15 residues. Germline assignment: CDR1 SGHRS and CDR2 YFSETQ. CDR3 region: CASSGDRVDWTEAFF. CDR3 DNA sequence: TGCGCCAGCAGCGGGGACAGGGTTGATTGGACTGAAGCTTTCTTT.

Comments on this clonotype: A much more abundant neighbour one base away suggests this may be a read error. This chain joins TRBV9 and TRBJ2-7; 10 nucleotides agree with TRBD1. Per the germline V gene, CDR1 is SGDLS and CDR2 is YYNGEE. After removal of 4 bases from V and 6 bases from J, the junction contained 7 bases not matched to a gene. The CDR3 is 14 amino acids. CDR3 region: CASSRTGGTCEQYF. CDR3 bases: TGTGCCAGCAGCCGGACAGGGGGGACCTGCGAGCAGTACTTC. The whole variable domain, remainder taken from reference TRBV9 and TRBJ2-7, is DSGVTQTPKHLITATGQRVTLRCSPRSGDLSVYWYQQSLDQGLQFLIQYYNGEERAKGNILERFSAQQFPDLHSELNLSSLELGDSALYFCASSRTGGTCEQYFGPGTRLTVT.

This chain's CDR3 is CASRHRVWSQEAQYF. CDR3 DNA sequence: TGTGCCAGCAGGCACAGGGTATGGAGCCAAGAGGCCCAGTACTTC. J is TRBJ2-7 and V is TRBV6-1, with D possibly being TRBD1 (6 bases). The germline V gene encodes CDR1 MNHNS and CDR2 SASEGT. This CDR3 comprises 15 residues. Trimming took off 6 bases at V and 10 bases at J, with 25 bases between the two ends.

Here the CDR3 reads CSAMAGGVNEQFF. The CDR3 bases are TGCAGTGCGATGGCTGGGGGAGTCAATGAGCAGTTCTTC. The chain joins TRBV20-1 to TRBJ2-1; D could derive from TRBD1 or TRBD2 (5 bases each). V lost 6 bases to trimming and J lost 6 bases, with 15 bases between them. CDR1 and CDR2 from the germline V gene are DFQATT and SNEGSKA (reference sequence). The CDR3 is 13 amino acids.

The gene calls are TRBV12-3 or TRBV12-4 and TRBJ1-5; 7 bases line up with TRBD1. This CDR3 comprises 15 residues. The trim removed 5 bases at V and 4 bases at J, leaving 8 bases unmatched. CDR3 protein: CASSPWDRLNQPQHF. The CDR3 DNA is TGTGCCAGCAGTCCTTGGGACAGACTTAATCAGCCCCAGCATTTT.

V gene TRBV9 combines with J gene TRBJ2-3; D tentatively fits TRBD1 or TRBD2 (5 bases each). V shed 0 bases and J shed 0 bases, with 11 bases lying between them. The germline CDR1 and CDR2 sequences are SGDLS and YYNGEE. The CDR3 is made up of 16 amino acids. The CDR3 here is CASSVGSGLSTDTQYF. The DNA of the CDR3 is TGTGCCAGCAGCGTAGGGTCGGGGCTCAGCACAGATACGCAGTATTTT.

This clonotype was picked up a small number of times. This chain links TRBV14 with TRBJ2-2; D gene uncertain. CDR1 and CDR2 (germline): SGHDN, FVKESK. The V gene lost 0 bases and the J gene lost 2 bases, with 16 bases spanning the gap. CDR3 length equals 18 residues. For the CDR3, the DNA is TGTGCCAGCAGCCAAGATAGGGCGGAACCTGATAACACCGGGGAGCTGTTTTTT. As protein: CASSQDRAEPDNTGELFF.

Only a few counts were recorded for this clonotype. The chain links TRBV9 to TRBJ1-5; D unclear. V was cut by 4 bases and J by 0 bases, with 11 bases left in between. In germline, CDR1 is SGDLS, CDR2 YYNGEE. This CDR3 is built from 15 residues. CDR3 protein: CASSRTMISNQPQHF. CDR3 bases: TGTGCCAGCAGCAGGACCATGATTAGCAATCAGCCCCAGCATTTT.

The chain is built from TRBV7-2 and TRBJ2-7; 7 bases align to TRBD1. The trim removed 6 bases at V and 0 bases at J, leaving 8 bases unmatched. The CDR3 contains 15 residues. In germline, CDR1 is SGHTA, CDR2 FQGNSA. The CDR3 DNA follows: TGTGCCAGCAGGGGACAGAGACTTAGCTCCTACGAGCAGTACTTC. Encoded protein: CASRGQRLSSYEQYF.

The V and J genes are TRBV7-9 and TRBJ2-1; 8 bases are shared with TRBD1. The CDR3 runs to 16 residues. Germline trimming cut 4 bases from V and 6 bases from J; bases unmatched to any gene: 11. The germline V gene has CDR1 SEHNR and CDR2 FQNEAQ (reference sequence). CDR3 residues: CASSSTPGTGSNEQFF. Here the CDR3 DNA reads TGTGCCAGCAGCTCAACCCCCGGGACAGGTTCCAATGAGCAGTTCTTC.

This chain links TRBV18 with TRBJ1-1; the D is unclear. CDR3 length: 14 residues. CDR1 is KGHSH and CDR2 is LQKENI in the germline V gene. Trimming cost V 3 bases and J 6 bases, with 14 bases left between them. CDR3 sequence: CASSPQTSAAEAFF. The CDR3 DNA sequence: TGTGCCAGCTCACCTCAAACCTCTGCCGCTGAAGCTTTCTTT.

This chain uses TRBV5-1 with TRBJ1-1, with unresolved D. The V end lost 4 bases, the J end lost 8 bases, and 18 bases lay between the germline ends. Germline-derived CDR1 and CDR2 are SGHRS and YFSETQ. The CDR3 runs 14 residues. CDR3 DNA sequence: TGCGCCAGCAGCCCCCGAGACCAAATAAAAGAAGCTTTCTTT. Amino acids: CASSPRDQIKEAFF.